These T cell receptor beta chains were read from a single sample in a study of T cell responses to AZD1222 COVID-19 vaccine. Only in-frame clones appear in the TCRdb table, and some are missing; sequencing was by immunoSEQ multiplex PCR. The repertoire holds just under 95,000 clones, with approximately 90% as singletons. The sample in question was peripheral blood, obtained on day 0 of AZD1222 vaccination. All receptors come from an adult in good health. The CDR3 runs from the conserved cysteine through the conserved F or W. The order of the fields is V gene, CDR3 protein.

v_gene: TRBV6-5
CDR3aa: CASSYSEGAGEKLFF

v_gene: TRBV18
CDR3aa: CASSPRWDRAGKTYEQYF

v_gene: TRBV11-2
CDR3aa: CASSFYRGDTEAFF

v_gene: TRBV29-1
CDR3aa: CSVGSAGESNYGYTF

v_gene: TRBV6-4
CDR3aa: CASSPRVWETQYF

v_gene: TRBV12-5
CDR3aa: CASGLGLGTDTQYF

v_gene: TRBV29-1
CDR3aa: CSVGSGYSGNTIYF

v_gene: TRBV2
CDR3aa: CASRPGRGRGNYGYTF

v_gene: TRBV19
CDR3aa: CASSINPSGGTDTQYF

v_gene: TRBV6-5
CDR3aa: CASRSAVTEGGYTF

v_gene: TRBV5-1
CDR3aa: CASSLGRIQETQYF

v_gene: TRBV4-1
CDR3aa: CASSQIPGWADTQYF

v_gene: TRBV6-1
CDR3aa: CASSEVQSGNTIYF

v_gene: TRBV25-1
CDR3aa: CASSELYGTFARQPQHF

v_gene: TRBV7-9
CDR3aa: CASSYREGTEAFF

v_gene: TRBV19
CDR3aa: CASSIVGTGTEAFF

v_gene: TRBV4-3
CDR3aa: CASSQDMGTEAFF

v_gene: TRBV29-1
CDR3aa: CSVDHRRVRGYTF

v_gene: TRBV27
CDR3aa: CASSPTRLDEQFF

v_gene: TRBV4-1
CDR3aa: CASSQVVYNSPLHF

v_gene: TRBV5-1
CDR3aa: CASSLDGRNEKLFF

v_gene: TRBV6-5
CDR3aa: CASSRDTYYGYTF

v_gene: TRBV27
CDR3aa: CASSRGDRVNYGYTF

v_gene: TRBV20-1
CDR3aa: CSASPATYEQYF

v_gene: TRBV5-4
CDR3aa: CASSPSYGPNLNTEAFF

v_gene: TRBV7-2
CDR3aa: CASSYRGSYEKLFF

v_gene: TRBV2
CDR3aa: CASRRGLGGEQYF

v_gene: TRBV7-8
CDR3aa: CASSVGGPIGEFF

v_gene: TRBV2
CDR3aa: CASSYGLAGAQETQYF

v_gene: TRBV5-4
CDR3aa: CASSLSPSGAYEQYF

v_gene: TRBV28
CDR3aa: CASRKQGVGGYTF

v_gene: TRBV3-1/TRBV3-2
CDR3aa: CASSQDGADLQETQYF

v_gene: TRBV18
CDR3aa: CASSNSPTGELDGYTF

v_gene: TRBV7-3
CDR3aa: CASSLTGQGASNSPLHF

v_gene: TRBV29-1
CDR3aa: CSVENGGSGIRHEQFF

v_gene: TRBV4-3
CDR3aa: CASSLSPIAADTQYF

v_gene: TRBV11-2
CDR3aa: CASSLLASGGAGELFF

v_gene: TRBV7-6
CDR3aa: CASSALGTGNTGELFF

v_gene: TRBV6-5
CDR3aa: CASSPTYSGNTIYF

v_gene: TRBV19
CDR3aa: CASSLIRVNTEAFF

v_gene: TRBV5-1
CDR3aa: CASSLAEGKGQPQHF

v_gene: TRBV5-1
CDR3aa: CASSPAGGMDQPQHF

v_gene: TRBV6-2/TRBV6-3
CDR3aa: CASSRSVPYNEQFF

v_gene: TRBV30
CDR3aa: CAWSAGLPFNEQFF

v_gene: TRBV7-3
CDR3aa: CASSRTGTATDTQYF

v_gene: TRBV7-8
CDR3aa: CASSPRQHNSPLHF

v_gene: TRBV5-1
CDR3aa: CASSSDGTVAYEQYF

v_gene: TRBV7-8
CDR3aa: CASSLGYGGANTGELFF

v_gene: TRBV15
CDR3aa: CATSRDPANTIYF

v_gene: TRBV24-1
CDR3aa: CATSDFGTVYNEQFF

v_gene: TRBV30
CDR3aa: CAWSAGYGYTF

v_gene: TRBV18
CDR3aa: CASSPRATSSATFAFF

v_gene: TRBV11-3
CDR3aa: CASSLEQRFEGGRNTEAFF

v_gene: TRBV4-3
CDR3aa: CASSQGGGRTEAFF

v_gene: TRBV19
CDR3aa: CASSGQYQPQHF

v_gene: TRBV19
CDR3aa: CASTRGDRDQPQHF

v_gene: TRBV7-9
CDR3aa: CASSPGQGREKLFF

v_gene: TRBV7-2
CDR3aa: CASSLASWGELFF